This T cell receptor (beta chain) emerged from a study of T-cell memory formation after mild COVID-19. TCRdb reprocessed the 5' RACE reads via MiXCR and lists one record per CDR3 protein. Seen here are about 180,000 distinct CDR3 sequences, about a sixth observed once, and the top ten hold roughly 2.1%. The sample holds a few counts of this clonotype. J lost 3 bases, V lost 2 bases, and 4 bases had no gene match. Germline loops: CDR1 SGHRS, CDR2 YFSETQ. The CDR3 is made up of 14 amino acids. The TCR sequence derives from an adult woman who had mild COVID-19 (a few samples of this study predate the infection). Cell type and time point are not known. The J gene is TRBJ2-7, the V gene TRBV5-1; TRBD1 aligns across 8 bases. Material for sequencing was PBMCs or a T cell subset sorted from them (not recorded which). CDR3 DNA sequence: TGCGCCAGCAGCTTCTCCGGACAGGGCTACGAGCAGTACTTC. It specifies CASSFSGQGYEQYF.